This T cell receptor beta chain appears in the sequencing data of a study of blood T cell repertoires in COVID-19. Study context: The cDNA or gDNA used as material had been derived from T cells, B-cell-depleted T cells, or PBMCs.

Under the authors' procedure: Amplification of reference gene primers was used by the study to estimate nucleated cell counts. Here immunoSEQ multiplex PCR was the method, and the copy in TCRdb shows in-frame clones only, minus some. The DNA was the basis for D and trimming; V, J and clone size are from that table. In the table there are over 200,000 clones, just under 90% of which are singletons. J gave up 4 bases and V 3 bases, and 5 bases lay outside the gene matches. This CDR3 has 15 residues. CDR1 is MNHEY and CDR2 is SMNVEV in the germline V gene (reference sequence). The V call is TRBV27, the J call TRBJ2-5; 10 bases fit TRBD2. The source material was peripheral blood. This clonotype originated in a man aged 60-69 years who had recovered from COVID-19. In DNA, the CDR3 is TGTGCCAGCAGTTTCAGCGGGAGGGCCGGAGAGACCCAGTACTTC. It is translated as CASSFSGRAGETQYF.